These 28 T cell receptor beta chains originate from one sample sequenced in a study of graft-versus-host responses after intestinal transplantation. The method was immunoSEQ multiplex PCR; TCRdb's version includes in-frame clones alone and lacks a portion of them. This sample has 95,000 to 130,000 clones, with 90% found just once. Their antigen targets remain unknown. The sample in question was unstimulated CD4+ T cells sorted from spleen or lymph node cells, obtained before intestinal transplant. Receptors originate from a human donor who received an intestinal transplant.

The J gene is TRBJ1-4, the V gene TRBV28; D is unresolved. V lost 3 bases, J lost 10 bases, and 15 bases lay in between. Germline loops: CDR1 MDHEN, CDR2 SYDVKM. The CDR3 runs to 14 residues. The CDR3 DNA is TGTGCCAGCAGTTTCCCTCTCTCGGGTGGAAAACTGTTTTTT. Translated: CASSFPLSGGKLFF.

The gene calls are TRBV5-5 and TRBJ2-5, with a tentative D call TRBD2 (5 bases). The J call could be wrong; TRBJ2-7 is a better fit for the DNA end. CDR3 length: 14 amino acids. Germline V gives CDR1 SGHKS, CDR2 YYEKEE (reference sequence). CDR3 region: CASSPEGGAYEQYF. CDR3 coding DNA: TGTGCCAGCAGCCCAGAGGGCGGCGCCTACGAGCAGTACTTC.

The chain has TRBV7-9 and TRBJ2-5; weak D call: TRBD1 (5 bases). Germline V lookup: CDR1 SEHNR, CDR2 FQNEAQ (reference sequence). The V end lost 0 bases, the J end lost 5 bases, and 19 bases lay between the germline ends. The CDR3 consists of 17 residues. The DNA of the CDR3 is TGTGCCAGCAGCTTAGCGCTTTGGGCAGGGCATGGGGAGACCCAGTACTTC. It translates to CASSLALWAGHGETQYF.

The chain is built from TRBV5-1 and TRBJ2-1; TRBD2 is a possible D gene (6 bases). Germline V CDR1 and CDR2: SGHRS, YFSETQ. The CDR3 has 14 amino acids. Between the trimmed V and J ends, which lost 0 bases and 5 bases, there was a span of 9 bases. CDR3 coding DNA: TGCGCCAGCAGCTTGGTTCCGGGGGACAATGAGCAGTTCTTC. It translates to CASSLVPGDNEQFF.

CDR3 sequence: CAWGPGLAGADTQYF. DNA of the CDR3: TGTGCCTGGGGCCCGGGACTAGCGGGAGCTGATACGCAGTATTTT. The V gene is TRBV30, the J gene TRBJ2-3, with 14 positions matching TRBD2. Germline CDR1 and CDR2: GTSNPN and SVGIG (reference sequence). Trimming removed 5 bases from V and 6 bases from J; junction bases left unmatched: 7. CDR3 length: 15 residues.

This chain links TRBV18 with TRBJ1-2; D is unresolved. This CDR3 comprises 13 residues. Deletions cut 4 bases from V and 4 bases from J, with 10 bases between. Germline assignment: CDR1 KGHSH and CDR2 LQKENI. The CDR3 spells CASSRPETYGYTF. CDR3 sequence (DNA): TGTGCCAGCTCACGTCCAGAAACCTATGGCTACACCTTC.

This chain links TRBV10-2 with TRBJ1-4, with D unclear. The V end was cut by 2 bases, the J end by 6 bases, with 4 bases between. Germline V gene sequence: CDR1 WSHSY, CDR2 SAAADI. The CDR3 sequence is 12 residues long. CDR3 in amino acids: CASSEQDEKLFF. CDR3 nucleotide sequence: TGCGCCAGCAGTGAGCAGGATGAAAAACTGTTTTTT.

The chain employs TRBV12-5 and TRBJ2-5, with D possibly being TRBD1 (5 bases). Germline CDR1 LGHNT, CDR2 FRNRAP. The V gene lost 6 bases and the J gene lost 2 bases, with 16 bases spanning the gap. CDR3 length: 15 residues. The CDR3 sequence: CASGSPDKTQETQYF. The CDR3 DNA is TGTGCTAGTGGCTCGCCGGACAAGACACAAGAGACCCAGTACTTC.

The V gene is TRBV18, the J gene TRBJ2-1; 8 nucleotides match TRBD1. The CDR3 covers 15 residues. V shed 3 bases and J 1 base; nucleotides not matched to a gene: 2. The germline gives CDR1 KGHSH, CDR2 LQKENI. The CDR3 sequence: CASSPRQGSYNEQFF. The CDR3 DNA follows: TGTGCCAGCTCACCGCGACAGGGGTCCTACAATGAGCAGTTCTTC.

The CDR3 coding sequence is TGTGCCAGCCATCCAGGGGGCGGTAACTACGAGCAGTACTTC. This encodes CASHPGGGNYEQYF. The J gene is TRBJ2-7, the V gene TRBV6-5, with TRBD1 identical over 8 bases. J gave up 3 bases and V 8 bases, and 9 bases lay outside the gene matches. From germline, CDR1 is MNHEY and CDR2 SVGAGI. There are 14 residues in the CDR3.

The V and J genes are TRBV14 and TRBJ2-1, with D perhaps matching TRBD2 (5 bases). V was cut by 3 bases and J by 0 bases, with 9 bases left in between. Germline V gene lookup returns CDR1 SGHDN and CDR2 FVKESK. The CDR3 sequence is 15 residues long. The CDR3 loop reads CASSQRRSSYNEQFF. Here the CDR3 DNA reads TGTGCCAGCAGCCAGCGGAGGAGCTCCTACAATGAGCAGTTCTTC.

J is TRBJ1-4 and V is TRBV7-9; D is possibly TRBD1 (5 bases). Germline V gene sequence: CDR1 SEHNR, CDR2 FQNEAQ (reference sequence). V was clipped by 1 base and J by 1 base, with 7 bases between them. CDR3 length equals 15 residues. In DNA form, the CDR3 reads TGTGCCAGCAGCTTAGGTCAGGGAACTAATGAAAAACTGTTTTTT. This translates into CASSLGQGTNEKLFF.

V and J are TRBV14 and TRBJ2-7; 8 nucleotides line up with TRBD1. There are 16 residues in the CDR3. With V trimmed by 1 base and J by 0 bases, 5 bases remained unmatched. CDR1 is SGHDN, CDR2 FVKESK, per germline. The CDR3 DNA sequence: TGTGCCAGCAGCCAAGGGACAGGGTCTAGCTCCTACGAGCAGTACTTC. It translates to CASSQGTGSSSYEQYF.

V gene TRBV11-2 combines with J gene TRBJ2-7, with D hard to call. The V end was cut by 5 bases, the J end by 0 bases, with 17 bases between. CDR3 length: 16 amino acids. Germline assignment: CDR1 SGHAT and CDR2 FQNNGV. CDR3 loop: CASSPRELGTSYEQYF. CDR3 DNA sequence: TGTGCCAGCAGCCCCCGCGAGCTAGGAACCTCCTACGAGCAGTACTTC.

The gene calls are TRBV30 and TRBJ2-3; D unclear. V lost 0 bases to trimming and J lost 2 bases, with 6 bases between them. The CDR3 consists of 13 residues. Germline V gene data show CDR1 as GTSNPN and CDR2 as SVGIG (reference sequence). The CDR3 protein is CAWSVQLTDTQYF. Here the CDR3 DNA reads TGTGCCTGGAGTGTACAGCTCACAGATACGCAGTATTTT.

The chain employs TRBV5-1 and TRBJ2-7; 8 nucleotides agree with TRBD1. The germline CDR1 and CDR2 sequences are SGHRS and YFSETQ. The V and J ends lost 0 bases and 4 bases, in that order; junction bases with no gene match: 12. The CDR3 has 17 amino acids. The CDR3 reads CASSLEEVGQAMYEQYF. In nucleotides, the CDR3 is TGCGCCAGCAGCTTGGAGGAGGTGGGACAGGCCATGTACGAGCAGTACTTC.

The rearrangement uses TRBV12-1 and TRBJ2-1; the D call in the table, TRBD2, was not verified against the DNA. TRBV12-1 is a listed pseudogene. The CDR3 is made up of 17 amino acids. In DNA form, the CDR3 reads TGTGCCAGCAGCTTTGAAGGGGGAGGGCCCATTCGCAATGAGCAGTTCTTC. Translating gives CASSFEGGGPIRNEQFF.

The chain links TRBV6-5 to TRBJ1-5; 8 bases agree with TRBD1. The CDR3 loop spans 15 amino acids. V lost 8 bases to trimming and J lost 5 bases; unmatched junction nucleotides: 11. The V gene's germline CDR1 is MNHEY and CDR2 SVGAGI. The CDR3 nucleotides read TGTGCCAGCGGGAGGGCAGGGGGCGCCGATCAGCCCCAGCATTTT. Translated: CASGRAGGADQPQHF.

Comment on this clone: This same CDR3 is encoded by further DNA sequences in the sample. The chain links TRBV27 to TRBJ2-2; TRBD2 agrees at 8 bases. With 7 bases clipped from V and 5 bases from J, the junction kept 6 bases outside the gene matches. Germline loops: CDR1 MNHEY, CDR2 SMNVEV (reference sequence). The CDR3 is 14 amino acids. The CDR3 region has the DNA TGTGCCAGCACGCCGCGGGGGGATACCGGGGAGCTGTTTTTT. Protein product: CASTPRGDTGELFF.

The chain joins TRBV15 to TRBJ1-1; D is possibly TRBD1 (6 bases). CDR3 size: 14 residues. Looked up from germline, CDR1 is LNHNV and CDR2 is YYDKDF (reference sequence). The germline V and J ends were trimmed by 6 bases and 7 bases, with 18 bases remaining between them. CDR3 in DNA: TGTGCCACCAGGGGCGGGGGCGAGGAGTTTGAAGCTTTCTTT. Translated, it gives CATRGGGEEFEAFF.

The chain carries TRBV14 and TRBJ1-6; D not resolved. The CDR3 covers 14 residues. Trimming pared 1 base from V and 8 bases from J, leaving 9 bases between. CDR1 is SGHDN and CDR2 is FVKESK in the germline V gene. DNA for the CDR3: TGTGCCAGCAGCCAAGGCGAAGCACATTCACCCCTCCACTTT. Its translation: CASSQGEAHSPLHF. Full variable domain (rest looked up from reference TRBV14 and TRBJ1-6): EAGVTQFPSHSVIEKGQTVTLRCDPISGHDNLYWYRRVMGKEIKFLLHFVKESKQDESGMPNNRFLAERTGGTYSTLKVQPAELEDSGVYFCASSQGEAHSPLHFGNGTRLTVT.

The chain uses TRBV7-9 and TRBJ2-7; D is possibly TRBD2 (6 bases). Looked up from germline, CDR1 is SEHNR and CDR2 is FQNEAQ (reference sequence). The CDR3 is 15 amino acids. V was pared by 0 bases and J by 4 bases, with 13 bases between. The CDR3 spells CASSLARLGGYEQYF. The CDR3 nucleotides are TGTGCCAGCAGCTTAGCCAGACTAGGCGGGTACGAGCAGTACTTC.

The chain carries TRBV28 and TRBJ2-5; 9 bases fit TRBD1. Germline lookup yields CDR1 MDHEN and CDR2 SYDVKM. The V gene end was trimmed by 2 bases and the J gene end by 6 bases; junction bases not matched to a gene: 7. CDR3 size: 15 residues. The DNA for the CDR3 is TGTGCCAGCAGTTTACCGGGACAGGGTCCTAAGACCCAGTACTTC. Translating it yields CASSLPGQGPKTQYF.

The chain carries TRBV28 and TRBJ1-1; the D gene is possibly TRBD1 (6 bases). Trimming pared 5 bases from V and 11 bases from J, leaving 15 bases between. The CDR3 extends over 12 amino acids. Germline V gene lookup returns CDR1 MDHEN and CDR2 SYDVKM. The CDR3 protein is CASSLTGTRAFF. Written as DNA, the CDR3 is TGTGCCAGCAGTCTGACCGGGACAAGGGCTTTCTTT.

To note about this clone: At one end, the junction sequence differs from germline, possibly due to a read error. This chain links TRBV18 with TRBJ2-1; D is possibly TRBD2 (7 bases). The CDR3 runs 13 residues. Germline V gene sequence: CDR1 KGHSH, CDR2 LQKENI. CDR3 region: CASSSTRGAPGIF. CDR3 DNA sequence: TGTGCCAGCTCTTCCACCCGGGGGGCCCCAGGGATCTTC.

This clone was detected a few times. J is TRBJ1-5 and V is TRBV6-1; D gene ambiguous. V was shortened by 7 bases and J by 3 bases, with 13 bases between the two germline ends. The CDR3 loop spans 14 amino acids. The germline gives CDR1 MNHNS, CDR2 SASEGT. The CDR3 sequence: CASIPQATNQPQHF. The CDR3 DNA follows: TGTGCCAGCATCCCTCAGGCTACCAATCAGCCCCAGCATTTT.

This clone has only one observation. This rearrangement joins TRBV28 to TRBJ1-5, with D hard to call. This CDR3 comprises 16 residues. V was pared by 5 bases and J by 0 bases, with 14 bases between. From germline, CDR1 is MDHEN and CDR2 SYDVKM. The CDR3 reads CASSPTLLYSNQPQHF. DNA of the CDR3: TGTGCCAGCAGTCCGACACTGCTTTATAGCAATCAGCCCCAGCATTTT. Filled out from reference TRBV28 and TRBJ1-5, the complete variable domain reads DVKVTQSSRYLVKRTGEKVFLECVQDMDHENMFWYRQDPGLGLRLIYFSYDVKMKEKGDIPEGYSVSREKKERFSLILESASTNQTSMYLCASSPTLLYSNQPQHFGDGTRLSIL.

This chain uses TRBV6-5 with TRBJ2-6; D possibly corresponds to TRBD1 (6 bases). Deletions cut 10 bases from V and 0 bases from J, with 13 bases between. This CDR3 is built from 15 residues. CDR1 MNHEY and CDR2 SVGAGI come from the germline V gene. CDR3 region: CATRTASSGANVLTF. CDR3 sequence (DNA): TGTGCCACCCGGACAGCGTCCTCTGGGGCCAACGTCCTGACTTTC.